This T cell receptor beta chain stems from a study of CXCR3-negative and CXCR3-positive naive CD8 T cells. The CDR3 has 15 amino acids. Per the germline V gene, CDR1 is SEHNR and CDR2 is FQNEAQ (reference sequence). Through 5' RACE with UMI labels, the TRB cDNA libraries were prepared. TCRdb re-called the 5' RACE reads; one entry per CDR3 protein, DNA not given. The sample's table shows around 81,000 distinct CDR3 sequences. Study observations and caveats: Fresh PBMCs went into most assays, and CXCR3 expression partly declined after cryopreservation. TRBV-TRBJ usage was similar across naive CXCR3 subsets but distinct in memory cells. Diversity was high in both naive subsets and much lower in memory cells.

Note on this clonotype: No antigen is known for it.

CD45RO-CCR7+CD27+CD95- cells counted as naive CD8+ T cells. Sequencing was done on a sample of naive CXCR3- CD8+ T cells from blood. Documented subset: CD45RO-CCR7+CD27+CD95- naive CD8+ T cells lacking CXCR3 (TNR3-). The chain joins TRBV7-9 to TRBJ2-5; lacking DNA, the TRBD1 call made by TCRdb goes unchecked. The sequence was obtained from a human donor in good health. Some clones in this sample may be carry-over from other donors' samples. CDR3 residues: CASSPLTGRQETQYF.